This TCR beta chain was found in a study of identical twins. The CDR3 consists of 14 residues. With 3 bases removed from V and 0 bases from J, the gap between germline ends came to 5 bases. Germline-derived CDR1 and CDR2 are LNHNV and YYDKDF (reference sequence). Points on this clonotype: No antigen is known for it.

Regarding the study as a whole: These conclusions were based on statistical analysis (cross-sectional, not following the same donors).

TCRdb reanalysed the 5' RACE reads using MiXCR and keeps one entry per CDR3 protein. The sample carries roughly 770,000 distinct CDR3 sequences, over 15% recorded once. These data also formed part of another study, on T cells expressing NK-cell markers. This second study says: Dominant NKG2C+ clonotypes were found to form about 1.0-7.5% of CD8+ T cells in over five donors.

Sequencing was done on a sample of PBMCs. This clonotype was obtained from a woman in her late teens or twenties in good health. The chain couples TRBV15 to TRBJ2-2; no clear D gene. CDR3 DNA sequence: TGTGCCACCAGCAGGCGTACGAACACCGGGGAGCTGTTTTTT. This codes for CATSRRTNTGELFF.